This TCR beta chain stems from a study of identical twins (TCRdb year 2016). With regard to the full study: To test whether fetal clonotypes persist, this study deep-sequenced TCR alpha and beta repertoires from monozygotic twins, from unrelated adults of various ages, and from cord blood. To rule out contamination, the twin experiments were replicated at different times with different library preparation protocols.

At the junction V is shortened by 6 bases and J by 5 bases; bases outside the gene matches: 10. The cysteine opens and the phenylalanine closes a CDR3 of 14 amino acids. Only CDR3 DNA is held: 42 bases, read in frame from base 1. All donors were healthy Caucasians. The twin cohort consisted of three pairs of female monozygotic twins, all aged roughly 18 to 29 years. CD4+ and CD8+ T cell populations were isolated with positive isolation kits from Invitrogen. The method was 5' RACE. These reads were obtained on an Illumina HiSeq 2000. Template switching added a universal primer binding site, and the final cDNA carried a unique molecular identifier that allowed TCR cDNA molecules to be counted accurately. Specific primers in the conserved constant-segment region were used to synthesize first-strand cDNA for the TCR alpha and beta chains. To control for contamination, every cDNA library carried two barcodes: a SMART-Mk sample barcode plus Illumina barcodes. TruSeq adapter sequences and Illumina sample barcodes were added in two successive PCR steps. TCR alpha and beta cDNA libraries were sequenced on the Illumina HiSeq platform with custom primers. The published analysis was carried out like this. Unique molecular identifiers were extracted from raw reads with MiGEC, and CDR3 positions were determined with MiXCR. Recombination models were inferred per individual with the repgenHMM and IGoR tools using an EM algorithm. The analysis of shared clonotypes was done with the tcR package in R, with sharing normalized by the product of cloneset sizes. To study raw recombination free of thymic and clonal selection effects, out-of-frame nonproductive sequences were analyzed. The raw public reads went through TCRdb reprocessing: fastp at Q25, MiXCR clone calling, in-frame beta chains kept. Merged by CDR3 protein, the rows form single entries marked with the most common genes and DNA. The authors' filters were not applied to this entry. The sample has just over 450,000 distinct CDR3 sequences on record, approximately 15% of them singletons. The top ten constitute around 0.57% of the sample.

This clonotype has ten or more counts. Its antigen is still unknown. Base qualities are not provided; no much larger clone lies one nucleotide away. Broader findings and caveats from the paper: Because the same donors could not be followed over many years, the conclusions relied on cross-sectional statistical analysis. Fewer insertions were carried by abundant cord blood beta clonotypes; a weaker similar trend was observed in young adult naive repertoires, while no such trend was observed in memory repertoires. Invariant T cells such as MAIT and iNKT could partly confound zero-insertion analyses, though diverse VJ usage argued against this for most clonotypes. A weaker excess of twin sharing was found in beta out-of-frame sequences because the signal-to-noise ratio was lowered by fewer shared sequences. Compared with coincidental sharing between unrelated individuals, out-of-frame TCR alpha sequences shared between twins showed an excess of sequences with low generation probability. In monozygotic twins, recombination models systematically underestimated out-of-frame TCR alpha sharing, but the models matched the sharing seen between unrelated individuals.

A further study also used this sample, focusing on yellow fever vaccine responses in identical twins. The second study's authors report: The authors reported that the T cell response to vaccination in identical twins appeared partly convergent and partly personalized. In identical twins, the study followed T cell clones that responded to the vaccine with precision.

This sequence was found in a woman aged 18-35 years in good health. The specimen sequenced was CD4+ T cells sorted from blood. The rearranged segments are TRBV12-3 or TRBV12-4 and TRBJ2-7; TRBD1 matches 7 bases in the middle. CDR3 loop: CASSVDRITHEQYF. The nucleotide sequence reads as follows: TGTGCCAGCAGCGTGGACAGGATCACCCACGAGCAGTACTTC.